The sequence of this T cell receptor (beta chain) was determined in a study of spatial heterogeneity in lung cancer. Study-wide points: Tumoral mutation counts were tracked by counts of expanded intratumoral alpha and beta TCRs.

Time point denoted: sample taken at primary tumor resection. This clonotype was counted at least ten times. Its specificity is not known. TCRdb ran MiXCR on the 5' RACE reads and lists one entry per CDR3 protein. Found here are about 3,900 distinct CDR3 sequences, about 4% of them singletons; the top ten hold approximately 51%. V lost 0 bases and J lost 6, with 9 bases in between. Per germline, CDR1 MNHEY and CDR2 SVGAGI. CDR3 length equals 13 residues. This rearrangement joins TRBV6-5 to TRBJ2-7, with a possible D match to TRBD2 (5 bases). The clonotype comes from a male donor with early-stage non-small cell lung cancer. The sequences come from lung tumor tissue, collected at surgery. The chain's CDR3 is CASSYSRGSEQYF. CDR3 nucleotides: TGTGCCAGCAGTTACTCGAGAGGGAGCGAGCAGTACTTC.